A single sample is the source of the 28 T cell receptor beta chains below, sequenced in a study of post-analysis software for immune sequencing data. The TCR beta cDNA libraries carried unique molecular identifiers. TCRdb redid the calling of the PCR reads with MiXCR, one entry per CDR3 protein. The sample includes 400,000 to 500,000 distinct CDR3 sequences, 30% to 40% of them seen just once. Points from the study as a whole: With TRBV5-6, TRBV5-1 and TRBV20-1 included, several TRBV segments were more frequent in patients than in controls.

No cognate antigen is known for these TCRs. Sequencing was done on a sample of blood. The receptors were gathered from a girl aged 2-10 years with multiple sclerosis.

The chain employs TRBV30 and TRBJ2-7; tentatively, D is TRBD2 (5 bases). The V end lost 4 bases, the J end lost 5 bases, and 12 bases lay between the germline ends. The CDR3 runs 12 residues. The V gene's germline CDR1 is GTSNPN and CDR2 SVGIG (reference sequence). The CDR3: CAWTGIQHEQYF. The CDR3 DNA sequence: TGTGCCTGGACCGGGATACAACACGAGCAGTACTTC.

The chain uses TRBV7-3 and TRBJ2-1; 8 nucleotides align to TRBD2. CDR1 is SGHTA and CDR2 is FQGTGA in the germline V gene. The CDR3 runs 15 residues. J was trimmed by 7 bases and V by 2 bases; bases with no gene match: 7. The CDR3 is CASSLSGGDWNEQFF. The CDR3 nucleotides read TGTGCCAGCAGCTTATCCGGGGGGGATTGGAATGAGCAGTTCTTC.

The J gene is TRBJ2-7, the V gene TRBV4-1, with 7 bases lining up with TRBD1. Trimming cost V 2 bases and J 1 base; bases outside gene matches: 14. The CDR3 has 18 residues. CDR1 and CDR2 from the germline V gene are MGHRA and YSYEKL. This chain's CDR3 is CASSQIPVFRDSSYEQYF. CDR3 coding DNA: TGCGCCAGCAGCCAAATTCCGGTCTTCCGGGACAGTTCCTACGAGCAGTACTTC.

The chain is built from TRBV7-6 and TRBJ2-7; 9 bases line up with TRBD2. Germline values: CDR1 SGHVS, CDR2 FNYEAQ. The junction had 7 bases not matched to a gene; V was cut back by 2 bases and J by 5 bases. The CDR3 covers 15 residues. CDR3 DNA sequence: TGTGCCAGCAGCTTAAGGGTAGCGGGGGCGGACGAGCAGTACTTC. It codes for CASSLRVAGADEQYF.

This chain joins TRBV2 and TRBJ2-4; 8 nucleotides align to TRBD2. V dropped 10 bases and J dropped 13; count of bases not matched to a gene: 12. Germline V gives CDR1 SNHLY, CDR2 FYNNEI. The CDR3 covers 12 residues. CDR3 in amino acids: CATGGGGISQYF. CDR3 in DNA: TGTGCCACCGGAGGCGGGGGGATCTCACAGTACTTC.

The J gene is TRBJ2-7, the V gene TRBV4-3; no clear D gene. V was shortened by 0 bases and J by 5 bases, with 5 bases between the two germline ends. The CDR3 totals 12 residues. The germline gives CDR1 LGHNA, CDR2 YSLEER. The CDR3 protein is CASSQDRNEQYF. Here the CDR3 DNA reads TGCGCCAGCAGCCAAGATCGTAACGAGCAGTACTTC.

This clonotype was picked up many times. The CDR3 spells CASGPTASYNEQFF. In nucleotides, the CDR3 is TGTGCCAGCGGGCCCACTGCCTCCTACAATGAGCAGTTCTTC. This chain uses TRBV7-8 with TRBJ2-1; unclear D gene. Trimming cost V 8 bases and J 0 bases, with 11 bases left between them. Per the germline V gene, CDR1 is SGHVS and CDR2 is FQNEAQ. The CDR3 contains 14 residues.

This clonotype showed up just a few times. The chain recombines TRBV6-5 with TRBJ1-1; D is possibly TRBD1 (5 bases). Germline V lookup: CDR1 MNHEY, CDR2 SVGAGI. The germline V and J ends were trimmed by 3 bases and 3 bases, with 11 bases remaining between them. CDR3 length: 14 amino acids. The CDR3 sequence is CASSYSPGHTEAFF. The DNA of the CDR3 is TGTGCCAGCAGTTATAGCCCAGGGCACACTGAAGCTTTCTTT.

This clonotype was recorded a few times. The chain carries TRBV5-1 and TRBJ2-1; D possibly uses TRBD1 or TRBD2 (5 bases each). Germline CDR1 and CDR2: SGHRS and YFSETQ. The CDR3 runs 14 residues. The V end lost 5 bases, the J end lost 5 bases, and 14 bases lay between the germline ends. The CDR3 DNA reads TGCGCCAGCAGATGGTCGGGGCAGAACAATGAGCAGTTCTTC. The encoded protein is CASRWSGQNNEQFF. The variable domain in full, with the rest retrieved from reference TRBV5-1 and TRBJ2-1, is KAGVTQTPRYLIKTRGQQVTLSCSPISGHRSVSWYQQTPGQGLQFLFEYFSETQRNKGNFPGRFSGRQFSNSRSEMNVSTLELGDSALYLCASRWSGQNNEQFFGPGTRLTVL.

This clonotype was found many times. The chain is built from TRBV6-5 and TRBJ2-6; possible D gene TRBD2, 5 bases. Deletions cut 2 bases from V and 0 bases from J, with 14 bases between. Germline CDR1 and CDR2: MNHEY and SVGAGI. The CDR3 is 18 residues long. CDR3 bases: TGTGCCAGCAGTTACGAGGGTGTTTCGAGCTCTGGGGCCAACGTCCTGACTTTC. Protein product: CASSYEGVSSSGANVLTF.

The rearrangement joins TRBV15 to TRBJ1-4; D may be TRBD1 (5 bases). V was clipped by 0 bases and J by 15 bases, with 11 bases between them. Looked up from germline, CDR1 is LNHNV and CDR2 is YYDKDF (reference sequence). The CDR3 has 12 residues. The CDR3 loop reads CATSRDQGRLFF. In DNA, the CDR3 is TGTGCCACCAGCAGAGATCAGGGTCGGTTGTTTTTT.

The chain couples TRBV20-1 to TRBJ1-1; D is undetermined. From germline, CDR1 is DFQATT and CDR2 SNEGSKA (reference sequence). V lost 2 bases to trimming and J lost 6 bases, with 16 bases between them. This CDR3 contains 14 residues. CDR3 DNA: TGCAGTGCTAGATCTTGGAGGGAGTTTGCTGAAGCTTTCTTT. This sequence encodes CSARSWREFAEAFF.

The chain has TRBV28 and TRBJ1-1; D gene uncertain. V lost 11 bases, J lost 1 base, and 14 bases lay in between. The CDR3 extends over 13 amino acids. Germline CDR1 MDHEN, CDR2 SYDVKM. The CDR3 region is CASEELWNTEAFF. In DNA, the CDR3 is TGTGCCTCGGAGGAACTCTGGAACACTGAAGCTTTCTTT.

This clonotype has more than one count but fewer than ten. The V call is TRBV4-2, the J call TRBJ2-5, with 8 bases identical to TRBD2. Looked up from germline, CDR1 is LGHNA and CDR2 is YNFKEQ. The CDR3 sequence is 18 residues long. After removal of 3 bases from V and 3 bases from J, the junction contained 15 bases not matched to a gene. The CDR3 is CASSHGGSGATSEETQYF. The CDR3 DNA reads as TGTGCCAGCAGCCACGGTGGTAGCGGGGCAACGTCCGAAGAGACCCAGTACTTC.

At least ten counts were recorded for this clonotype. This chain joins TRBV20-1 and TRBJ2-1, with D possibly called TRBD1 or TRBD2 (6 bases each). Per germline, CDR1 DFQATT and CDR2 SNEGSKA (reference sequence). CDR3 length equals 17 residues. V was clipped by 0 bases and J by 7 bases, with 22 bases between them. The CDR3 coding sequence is TGCAGTGCTAGAGATGTACAGGGAGGATTCGTAGAGAATGAGCAGTTCTTC. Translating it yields CSARDVQGGFVENEQFF.

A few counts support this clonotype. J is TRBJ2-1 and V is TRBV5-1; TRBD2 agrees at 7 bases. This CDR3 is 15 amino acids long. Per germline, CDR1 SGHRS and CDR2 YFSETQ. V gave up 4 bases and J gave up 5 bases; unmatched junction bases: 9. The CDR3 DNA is TGCGCCAGCAGCCGCACTAGCGCGACAAACAATGAGCAGTTCTTC. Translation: CASSRTSATNNEQFF.

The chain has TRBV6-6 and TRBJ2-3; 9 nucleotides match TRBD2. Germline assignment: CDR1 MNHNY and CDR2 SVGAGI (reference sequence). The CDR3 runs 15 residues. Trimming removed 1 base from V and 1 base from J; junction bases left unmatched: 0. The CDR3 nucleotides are TGTGCCAGCAGTTACTTAGCGGGGGGCACAGATACGCAGTATTTT. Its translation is CASSYLAGGTDTQYF.

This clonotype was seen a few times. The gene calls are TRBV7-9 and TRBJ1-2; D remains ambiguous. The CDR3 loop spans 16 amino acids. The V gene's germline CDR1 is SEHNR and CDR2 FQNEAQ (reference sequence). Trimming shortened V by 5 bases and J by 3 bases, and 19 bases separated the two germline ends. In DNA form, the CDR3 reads TGTGCCAGCAGCGATTGGACCCCGCGCCTCGACTATGGCTACACCTTC. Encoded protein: CASSDWTPRLDYGYTF.

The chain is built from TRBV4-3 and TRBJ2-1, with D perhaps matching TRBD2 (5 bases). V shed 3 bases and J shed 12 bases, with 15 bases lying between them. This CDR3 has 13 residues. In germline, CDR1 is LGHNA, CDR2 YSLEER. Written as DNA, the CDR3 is TGCGCCAGCAGCCATCGGACGAGGGATGGGCAGTTCTTC. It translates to CASSHRTRDGQFF.

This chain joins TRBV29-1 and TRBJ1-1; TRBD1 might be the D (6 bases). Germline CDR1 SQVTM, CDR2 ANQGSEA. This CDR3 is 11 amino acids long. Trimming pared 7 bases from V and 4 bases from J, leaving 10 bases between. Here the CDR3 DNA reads TGCAGCGCAACAGGGAGCACTGAAGCTTTCTTT. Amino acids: CSATGSTEAFF.

CDR3 DNA: TGTGCCACCTCCGGACAGAACACCGGGGAGCTGTTTTTT. This encodes CATSGQNTGELFF. The rearrangement links TRBV15 to TRBJ2-2, with a possible D match to TRBD1 (5 bases). Germline V lookup: CDR1 LNHNV, CDR2 YYDKDF (reference sequence). V lost 8 bases to trimming and J lost 1 base, with 8 bases between them. This CDR3 has 13 residues. The full variable domain, in which reference TRBV15 and TRBJ2-2 provide the parts outside the CDR3, is DAMVIQNPRYQVTQFGKPVTLSCSQTLNHNVMYWYQQKSSQAPKLLFHYYDKDFNNEADTPDNFQSRRPNTSFCFLDIRSPGLGDTAMYLCATSGQNTGELFFGEGSRLTVL.

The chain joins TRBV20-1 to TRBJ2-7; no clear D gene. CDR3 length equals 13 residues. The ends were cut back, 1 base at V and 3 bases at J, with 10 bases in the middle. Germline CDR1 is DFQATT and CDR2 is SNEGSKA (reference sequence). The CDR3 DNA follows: TGCAGTGCTAGAGGGGGATCATTCTACGAGCAGTACTTC. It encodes CSARGGSFYEQYF.

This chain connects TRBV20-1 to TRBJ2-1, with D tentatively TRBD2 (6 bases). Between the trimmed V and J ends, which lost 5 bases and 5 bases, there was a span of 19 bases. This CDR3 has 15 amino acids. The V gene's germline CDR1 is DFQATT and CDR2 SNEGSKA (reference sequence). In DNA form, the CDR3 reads TGCAGTGCTTTACCCGTTGTGCGGGGCCACAATGAGCAGTTCTTC. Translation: CSALPVVRGHNEQFF.

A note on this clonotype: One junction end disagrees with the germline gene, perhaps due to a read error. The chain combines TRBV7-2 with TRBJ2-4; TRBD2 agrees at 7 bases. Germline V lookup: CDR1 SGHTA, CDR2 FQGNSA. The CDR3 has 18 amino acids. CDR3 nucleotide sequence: TGTGCCAACAGCTTAGCGGGCTCGGGCGGGGTAGCCAAAAACATTCAGTACTTC. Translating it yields CANSLAGSGGVAKNIQYF.

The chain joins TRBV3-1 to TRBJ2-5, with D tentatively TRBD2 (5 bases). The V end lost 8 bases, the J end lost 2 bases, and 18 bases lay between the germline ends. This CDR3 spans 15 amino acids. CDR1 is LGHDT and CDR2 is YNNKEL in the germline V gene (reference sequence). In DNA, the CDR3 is TGTGCCAGCGTCAAGTTGGGAGCGGCTCAAGAGACCCAGTACTTC. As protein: CASVKLGAAQETQYF.

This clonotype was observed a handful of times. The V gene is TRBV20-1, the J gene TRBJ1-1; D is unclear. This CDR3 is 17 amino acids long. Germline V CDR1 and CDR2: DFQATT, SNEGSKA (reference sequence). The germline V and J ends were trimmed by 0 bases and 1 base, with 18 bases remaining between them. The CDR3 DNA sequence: TGCAGTGCTAGAGACTTAGGAGGGTACGAAGGGAACACTGAAGCTTTCTTT. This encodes CSARDLGGYEGNTEAFF.

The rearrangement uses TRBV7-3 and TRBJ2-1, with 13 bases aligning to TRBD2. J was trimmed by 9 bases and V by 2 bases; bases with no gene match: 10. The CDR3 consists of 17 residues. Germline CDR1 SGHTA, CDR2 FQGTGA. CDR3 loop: CASSLFPGLAGVSEQFF. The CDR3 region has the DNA TGTGCCAGCAGCTTATTCCCTGGACTAGCGGGAGTTAGTGAGCAGTTCTTC.

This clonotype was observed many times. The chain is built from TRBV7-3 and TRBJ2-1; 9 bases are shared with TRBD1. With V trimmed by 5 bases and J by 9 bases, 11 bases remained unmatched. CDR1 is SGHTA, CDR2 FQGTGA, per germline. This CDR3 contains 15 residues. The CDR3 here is CASSLGQGLRGEQFF. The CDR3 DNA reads TGTGCCAGCAGCCTTGGACAGGGGTTACGGGGTGAGCAGTTCTTC.